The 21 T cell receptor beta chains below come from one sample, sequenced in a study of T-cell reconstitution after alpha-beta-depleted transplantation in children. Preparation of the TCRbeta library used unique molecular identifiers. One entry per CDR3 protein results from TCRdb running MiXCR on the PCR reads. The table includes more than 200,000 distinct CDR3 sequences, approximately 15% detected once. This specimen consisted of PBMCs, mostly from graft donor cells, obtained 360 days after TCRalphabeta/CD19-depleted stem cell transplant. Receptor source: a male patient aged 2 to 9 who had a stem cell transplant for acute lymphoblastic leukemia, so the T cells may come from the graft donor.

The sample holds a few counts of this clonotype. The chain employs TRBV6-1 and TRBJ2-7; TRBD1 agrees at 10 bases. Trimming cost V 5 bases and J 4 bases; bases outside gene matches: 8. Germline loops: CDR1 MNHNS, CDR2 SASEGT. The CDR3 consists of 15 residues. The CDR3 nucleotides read TGTGCCAGCAGTAGACCGGGACAGGGGAGGTACGAGCAGTACTTC. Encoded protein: CASSRPGQGRYEQYF.

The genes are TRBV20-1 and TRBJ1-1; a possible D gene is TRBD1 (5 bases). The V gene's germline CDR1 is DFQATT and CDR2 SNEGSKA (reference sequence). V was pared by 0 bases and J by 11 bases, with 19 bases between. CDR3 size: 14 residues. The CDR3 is CSARDGQGGGSAFF. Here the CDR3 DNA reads TGCAGTGCTAGAGATGGGCAGGGTGGGGGGTCGGCTTTCTTT.

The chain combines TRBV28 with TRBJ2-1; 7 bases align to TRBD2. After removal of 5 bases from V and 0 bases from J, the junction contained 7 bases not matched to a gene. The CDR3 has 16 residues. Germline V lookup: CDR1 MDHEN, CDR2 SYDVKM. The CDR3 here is CASSRAGRSSYNEQFF. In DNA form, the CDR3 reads TGTGCCAGCAGTCGAGCGGGGAGGAGCTCCTACAATGAGCAGTTCTTC.

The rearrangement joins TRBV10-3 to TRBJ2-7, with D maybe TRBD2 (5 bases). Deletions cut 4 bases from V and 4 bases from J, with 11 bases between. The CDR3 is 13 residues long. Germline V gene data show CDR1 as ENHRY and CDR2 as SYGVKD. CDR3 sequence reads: CAISVDYPYEQYF. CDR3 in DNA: TGTGCCATCAGTGTCGACTATCCTTACGAGCAGTACTTC.

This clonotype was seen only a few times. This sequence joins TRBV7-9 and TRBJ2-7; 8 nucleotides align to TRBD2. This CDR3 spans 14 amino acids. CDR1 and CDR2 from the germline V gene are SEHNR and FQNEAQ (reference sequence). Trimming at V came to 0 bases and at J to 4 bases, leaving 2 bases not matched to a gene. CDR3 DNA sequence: TGTGCCAGCAGCTTAGCTGGACTAGCTTACGAGCAGTACTTC. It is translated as CASSLAGLAYEQYF.

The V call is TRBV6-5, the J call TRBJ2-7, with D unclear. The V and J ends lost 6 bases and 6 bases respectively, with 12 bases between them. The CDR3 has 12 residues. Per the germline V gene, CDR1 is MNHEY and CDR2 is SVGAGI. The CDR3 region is CASSLVRGEQYF. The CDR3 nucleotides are TGTGCCAGCAGCCTTGTGCGAGGCGAGCAGTACTTC.

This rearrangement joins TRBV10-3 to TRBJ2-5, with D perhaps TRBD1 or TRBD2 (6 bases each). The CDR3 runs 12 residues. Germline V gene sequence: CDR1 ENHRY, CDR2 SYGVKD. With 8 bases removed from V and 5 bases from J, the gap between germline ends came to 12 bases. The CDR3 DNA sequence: TGTGCCATCGGAGGGACACCGGAGACCCAGTACTTC. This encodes CAIGGTPETQYF.

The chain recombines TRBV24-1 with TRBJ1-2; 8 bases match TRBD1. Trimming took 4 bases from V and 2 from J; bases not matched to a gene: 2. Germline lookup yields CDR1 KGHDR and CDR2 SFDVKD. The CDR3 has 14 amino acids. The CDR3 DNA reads TGTGCCACCAGTGAAAGGGACAGGAACTATGGCTACACCTTC. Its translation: CATSERDRNYGYTF.

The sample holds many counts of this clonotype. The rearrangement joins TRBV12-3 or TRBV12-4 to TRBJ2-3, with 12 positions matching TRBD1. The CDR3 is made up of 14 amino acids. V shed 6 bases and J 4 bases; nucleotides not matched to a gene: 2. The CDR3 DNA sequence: TGTGCCAGCAGGAGGGACAGGGGGCCAGATACGCAGTATTTT. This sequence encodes CASRRDRGPDTQYF.

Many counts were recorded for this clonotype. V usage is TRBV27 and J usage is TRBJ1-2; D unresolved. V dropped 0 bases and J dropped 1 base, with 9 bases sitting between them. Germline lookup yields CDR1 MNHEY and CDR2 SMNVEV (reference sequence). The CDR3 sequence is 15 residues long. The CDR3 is CASSLSTANNYGYTF. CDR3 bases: TGTGCCAGCAGTTTATCTACAGCCAATAACTATGGCTACACCTTC.

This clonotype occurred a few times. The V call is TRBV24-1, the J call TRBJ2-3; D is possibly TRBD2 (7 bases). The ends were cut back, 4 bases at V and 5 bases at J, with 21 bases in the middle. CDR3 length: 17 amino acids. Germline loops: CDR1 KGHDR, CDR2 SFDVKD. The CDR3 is CATSEGAGARGRDTQYF. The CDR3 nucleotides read TGTGCCACCAGTGAGGGGGCCGGGGCTCGCGGGAGAGATACGCAGTATTTT.

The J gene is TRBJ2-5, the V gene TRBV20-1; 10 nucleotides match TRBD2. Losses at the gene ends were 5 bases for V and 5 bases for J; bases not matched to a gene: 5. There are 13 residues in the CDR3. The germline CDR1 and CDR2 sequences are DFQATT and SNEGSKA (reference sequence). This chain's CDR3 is CSARTSGAETQYF. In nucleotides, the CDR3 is TGCAGTGCTCGAACTAGCGGGGCGGAGACCCAGTACTTC.

CDR3 in amino acids: CATSRDPSSGANVLTF. Here the CDR3 DNA reads TGTGCCACCAGCAGAGATCCCTCCTCTGGGGCCAACGTCCTGACTTTC. The rearrangement uses TRBV15 and TRBJ2-6; D is undetermined. Trimming left V 0 bases short and J 0 bases short, with 6 bases between. Per germline, CDR1 LNHNV and CDR2 YYDKDF (reference sequence). The CDR3 spans 16 residues.

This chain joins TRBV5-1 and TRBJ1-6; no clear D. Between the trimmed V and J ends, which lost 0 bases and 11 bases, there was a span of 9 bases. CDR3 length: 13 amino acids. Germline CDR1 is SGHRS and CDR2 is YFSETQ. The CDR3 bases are TGCGCCAGCAGCTTGGACAGCCCTACACCCCTCCACTTT. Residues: CASSLDSPTPLHF.

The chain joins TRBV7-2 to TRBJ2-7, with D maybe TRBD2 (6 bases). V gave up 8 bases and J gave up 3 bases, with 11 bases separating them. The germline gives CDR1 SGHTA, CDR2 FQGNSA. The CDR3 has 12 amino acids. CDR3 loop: CASSGGIYEQYF. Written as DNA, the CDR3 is TGTGCCAGCTCAGGCGGGATCTACGAGCAGTACTTC. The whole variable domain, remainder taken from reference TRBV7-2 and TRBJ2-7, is GAGVSQSPSNKVTEKGKDVELRCDPISGHTALYWYRQSLGQGLEFLIYFQGNSAPDKSGLPSDRFSAERTGGSVSTLTIQRTQQEDSAVYLCASSGGIYEQYFGPGTRLTVT.

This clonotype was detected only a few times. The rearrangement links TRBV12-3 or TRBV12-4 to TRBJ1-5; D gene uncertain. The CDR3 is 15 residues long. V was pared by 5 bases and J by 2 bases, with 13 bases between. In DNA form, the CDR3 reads TGTGCCAGCAGTGCGACTGCCTTCGGCAATCAGCCCCAGCATTTT. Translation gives CASSATAFGNQPQHF.

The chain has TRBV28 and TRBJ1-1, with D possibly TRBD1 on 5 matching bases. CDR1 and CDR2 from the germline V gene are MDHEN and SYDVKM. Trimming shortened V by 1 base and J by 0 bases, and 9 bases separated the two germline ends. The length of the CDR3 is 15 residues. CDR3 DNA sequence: TGTGCCAGCAGTTTATCCGGGACGGTGAACACTGAAGCTTTCTTT. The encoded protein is CASSLSGTVNTEAFF. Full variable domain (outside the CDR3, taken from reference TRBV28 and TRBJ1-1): DVKVTQSSRYLVKRTGEKVFLECVQDMDHENMFWYRQDPGLGLRLIYFSYDVKMKEKGDIPEGYSVSREKKERFSLILESASTNQTSMYLCASSLSGTVNTEAFFGQGTRLTVV.

The CDR3 nucleotides are TGCAGTGCCGCTAGTCCCAAGGGCCCTATAGCGGGAGGAATCTACGAGCAGTACTTC. The encoded protein is CSAASPKGPIAGGIYEQYF. The V and J genes are TRBV20-1 and TRBJ2-7; 10 nucleotides agree with TRBD2. With 6 bases clipped from V and 3 bases from J, the junction kept 23 bases outside the gene matches. Germline V CDR1 and CDR2: DFQATT, SNEGSKA (reference sequence). The CDR3 covers 19 residues.

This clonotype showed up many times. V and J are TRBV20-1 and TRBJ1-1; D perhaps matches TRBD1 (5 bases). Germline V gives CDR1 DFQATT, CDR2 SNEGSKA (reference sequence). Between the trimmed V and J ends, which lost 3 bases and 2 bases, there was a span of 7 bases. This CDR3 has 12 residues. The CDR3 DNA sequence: TGCAGTGCTAGGGGGGGAAACACTGAAGCTTTCTTT. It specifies CSARGGNTEAFF.

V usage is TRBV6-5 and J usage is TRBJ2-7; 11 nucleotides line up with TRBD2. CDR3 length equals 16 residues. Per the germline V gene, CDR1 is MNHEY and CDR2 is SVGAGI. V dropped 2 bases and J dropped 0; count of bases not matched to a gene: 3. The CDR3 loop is CASSYVAGGPSYEQYF. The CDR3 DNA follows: TGTGCCAGCAGTTACGTAGCGGGGGGGCCCTCCTACGAGCAGTACTTC.

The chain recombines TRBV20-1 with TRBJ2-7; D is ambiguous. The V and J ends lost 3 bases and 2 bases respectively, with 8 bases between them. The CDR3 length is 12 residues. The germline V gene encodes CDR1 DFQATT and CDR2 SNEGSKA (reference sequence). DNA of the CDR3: TGCAGTGCTAGTTGGCGGACCTACGAGCAGTACTTC. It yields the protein CSASWRTYEQYF.